This T cell receptor beta chain was captured in a study of metastatic and nonmetastatic thyroid tumors. Study information: Samples came from malignant and benign thyroid patients, and repertoires were compared across blood and tumor or nodule tissue.

Study observations and caveats: For both blood and tumor, malignant thyroid tumors reportedly showed significantly higher TCR beta diversity than benign nodules did.

Nobody among the patients had been given any treatment before thyroid surgery. Original analysis: In papillary thyroid cancer, a distant-metastasis classifier was built using CDR3 differences across clinicopathological groups. TCRdb reprocessed the PCR reads using MiXCR. V and J calls and clone size were set by TCRdb, not the authors. The sample carries 23,000 or so clones, 19% recorded once. Regarding this clone: Its antigen remains unidentified.

The CDR3 is 13 residues long. V was trimmed by 0 bases and J by 3 bases, leaving 6 bases between them. Germline CDR1 reads SGHRS; CDR2 reads YFSETQ. The sample taken for sequencing was blood. This sequence was found in a male donor with papillary thyroid cancer or a benign thyroid nodule (not recorded which). Some clones in this sample may be carry-over from other donors' samples. V gene TRBV5-1 combines with J gene TRBJ1-2; D gene uncertain. CDR3 DNA sequence: TGCGCCAGCAGCTTGGCTGGGGACTATGGCTACACCTTC. Encoded protein: CASSLAGDYGYTF.